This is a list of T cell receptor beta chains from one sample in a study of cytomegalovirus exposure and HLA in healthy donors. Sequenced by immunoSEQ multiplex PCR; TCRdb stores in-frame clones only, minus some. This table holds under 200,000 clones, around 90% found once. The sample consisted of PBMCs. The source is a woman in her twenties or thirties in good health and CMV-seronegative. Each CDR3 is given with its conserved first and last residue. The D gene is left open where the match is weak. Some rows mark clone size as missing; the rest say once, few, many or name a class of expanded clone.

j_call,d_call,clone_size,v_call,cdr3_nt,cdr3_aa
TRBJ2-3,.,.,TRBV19,TGTGCCAGTAGTATCCAGGGGGGAGATACGCAGTATTTT,CASSIQGGDTQYF
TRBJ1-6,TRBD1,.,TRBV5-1,TGCGCCAGCAGCAGGGGGACAGGGCTGAGCGATAATTCACCCCTCCACTTT,CASSRGTGLSDNSPLHF
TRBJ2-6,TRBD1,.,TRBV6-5,TGTGCCAGCAGTTCGACAGGGGCCGGGGCCAACGTCCTGACTTTC,CASSSTGAGANVLTF
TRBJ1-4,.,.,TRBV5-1,TGCGCCAGCAGCGGTTCCAGTGAAAAACTGTTTTTT,CASSGSSEKLFF
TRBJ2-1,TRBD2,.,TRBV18,TGTGCCAGCTCACCAGAGTATACTAGCGGGGAAGCTGAGCAGTTCTTC,CASSPEYTSGEAEQFF
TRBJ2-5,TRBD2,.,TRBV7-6,TGTGCCAGCAGCTTAGGATCAGCGGGGGTTCTCCAAGAGACCCAGTACTTC,CASSLGSAGVLQETQYF
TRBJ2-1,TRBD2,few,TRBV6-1,TGTGCCAGCAGGTCGACTAGCGGGACACTTGATGAGCAGTTCTTC,CASRSTSGTLDEQFF
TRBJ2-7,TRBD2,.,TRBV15,TGTGCCACCAGCAGAGATCGCGGGAGGCCTCCCTACGAGCAGTACTTC,CATSRDRGRPPYEQYF
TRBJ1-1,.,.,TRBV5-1,TGCGCCAGCAGCTTGGAGCCAGGCAACATGAACACTGAAGCTTTCTTT,CASSLEPGNMNTEAFF
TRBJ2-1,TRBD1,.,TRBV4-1,TGCGCCAGCAGCCATCAGGGGGTGAATGAGCAGTTCTTC,CASSHQGVNEQFF